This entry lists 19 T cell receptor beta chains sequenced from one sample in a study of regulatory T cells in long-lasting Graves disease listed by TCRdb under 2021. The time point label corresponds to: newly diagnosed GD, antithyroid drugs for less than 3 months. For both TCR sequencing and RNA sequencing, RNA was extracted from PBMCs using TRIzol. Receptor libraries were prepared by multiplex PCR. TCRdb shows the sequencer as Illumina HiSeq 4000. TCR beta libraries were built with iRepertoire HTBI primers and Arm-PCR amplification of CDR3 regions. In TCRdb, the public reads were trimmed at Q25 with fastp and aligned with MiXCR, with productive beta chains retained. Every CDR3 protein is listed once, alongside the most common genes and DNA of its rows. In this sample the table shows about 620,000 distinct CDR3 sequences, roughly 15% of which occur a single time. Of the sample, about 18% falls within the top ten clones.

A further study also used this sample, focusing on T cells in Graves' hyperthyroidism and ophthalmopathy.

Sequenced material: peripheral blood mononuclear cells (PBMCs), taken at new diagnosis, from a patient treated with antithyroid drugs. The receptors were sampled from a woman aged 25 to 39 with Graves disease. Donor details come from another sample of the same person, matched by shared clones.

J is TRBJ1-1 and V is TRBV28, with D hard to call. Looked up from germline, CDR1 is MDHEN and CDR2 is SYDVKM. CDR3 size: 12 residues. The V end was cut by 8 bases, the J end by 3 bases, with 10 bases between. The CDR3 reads CASGNADTEAFF. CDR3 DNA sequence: TGTGCCAGCGGAAATGCGGACACTGAAGCTTTCTTT. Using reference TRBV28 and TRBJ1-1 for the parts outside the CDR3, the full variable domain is DVKVTQSSRYLVKRTGEKVFLECVQDMDHENMFWYRQDPGLGLRLIYFSYDVKMKEKGDIPEGYSVSREKKERFSLILESASTNQTSMYLCASGNADTEAFFGQGTRLTVV.

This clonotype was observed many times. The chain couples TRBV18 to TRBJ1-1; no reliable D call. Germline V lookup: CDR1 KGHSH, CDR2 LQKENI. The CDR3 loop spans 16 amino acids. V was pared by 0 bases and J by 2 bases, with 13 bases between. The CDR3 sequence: CASSPPRATSNTEAFF. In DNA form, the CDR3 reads TGTGCCAGCTCACCACCGAGGGCCACCTCAAACACTGAAGCTTTCTTT.

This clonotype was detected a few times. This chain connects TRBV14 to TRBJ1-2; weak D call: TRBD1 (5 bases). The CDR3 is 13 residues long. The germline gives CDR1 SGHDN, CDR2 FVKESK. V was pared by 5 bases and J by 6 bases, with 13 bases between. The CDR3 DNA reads TGTGCCAGCAGCTCTCGACAGTACAATGGCTACACCTTC. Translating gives CASSSRQYNGYTF.

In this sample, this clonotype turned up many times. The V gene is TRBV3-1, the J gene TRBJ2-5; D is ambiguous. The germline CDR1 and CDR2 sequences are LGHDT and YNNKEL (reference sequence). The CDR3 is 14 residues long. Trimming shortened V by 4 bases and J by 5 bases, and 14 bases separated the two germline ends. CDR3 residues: CASSLGGTWETQYF. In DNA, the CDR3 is TGTGCCAGCAGCCTCGGTGGTACGTGGGAGACCCAGTACTTC.

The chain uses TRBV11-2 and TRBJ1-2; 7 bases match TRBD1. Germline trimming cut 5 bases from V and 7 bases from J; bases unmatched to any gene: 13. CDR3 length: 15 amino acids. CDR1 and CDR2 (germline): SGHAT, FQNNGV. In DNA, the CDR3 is TGTGCCAGCAGCCAGGGACAGCCAGGATCCTGTGGCTACACCTTC. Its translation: CASSQGQPGSCGYTF.

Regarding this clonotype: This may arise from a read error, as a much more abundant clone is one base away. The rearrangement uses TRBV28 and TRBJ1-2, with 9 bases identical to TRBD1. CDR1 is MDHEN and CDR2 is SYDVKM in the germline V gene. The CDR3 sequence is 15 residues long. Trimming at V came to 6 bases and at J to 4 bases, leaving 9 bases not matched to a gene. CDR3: CASSYRDRVIYGYTF. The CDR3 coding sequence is TGTGCCAGCAGCTACCGGGACAGGGTCATCTATGGCTACACCTTC.

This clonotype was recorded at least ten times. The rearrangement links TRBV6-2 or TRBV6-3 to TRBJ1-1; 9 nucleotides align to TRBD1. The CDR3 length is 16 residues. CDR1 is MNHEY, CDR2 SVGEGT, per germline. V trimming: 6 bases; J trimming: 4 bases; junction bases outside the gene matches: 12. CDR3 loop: CASRDGTGLRGTEAFF. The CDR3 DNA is TGTGCCAGCAGAGACGGGACAGGGCTCCGCGGCACTGAAGCTTTCTTT.

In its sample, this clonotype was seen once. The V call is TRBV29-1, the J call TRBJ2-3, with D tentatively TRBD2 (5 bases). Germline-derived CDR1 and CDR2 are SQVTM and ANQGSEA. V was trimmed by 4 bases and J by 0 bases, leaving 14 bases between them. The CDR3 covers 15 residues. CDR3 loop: CSVVKGRTSTDTQYF. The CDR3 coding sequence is TGCAGCGTTGTGAAAGGGAGAACTAGCACAGATACGCAGTATTTT.

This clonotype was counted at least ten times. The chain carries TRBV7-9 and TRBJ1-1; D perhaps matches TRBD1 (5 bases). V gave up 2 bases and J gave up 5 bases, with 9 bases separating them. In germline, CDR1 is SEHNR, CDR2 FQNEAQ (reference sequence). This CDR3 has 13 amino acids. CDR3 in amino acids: CASSLQGTTEAFF. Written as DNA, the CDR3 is TGTGCCAGCAGCTTACAGGGTACGACTGAAGCTTTCTTT. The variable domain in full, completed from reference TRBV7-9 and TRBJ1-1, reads DTGVSQNPRHKITKRGQNVTFRCDPISEHNRLYWYRQTLGQGPEFLTYFQNEAQLEKSRLLSDRFSAERPKGSFSTLEIQRTEQGDSAMYLCASSLQGTTEAFFGQGTRLTVV.

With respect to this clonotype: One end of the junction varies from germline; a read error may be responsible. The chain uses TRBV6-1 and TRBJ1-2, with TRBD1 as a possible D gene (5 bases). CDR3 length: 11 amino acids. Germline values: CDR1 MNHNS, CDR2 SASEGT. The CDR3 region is CALGDWYDYTF. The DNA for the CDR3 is TGTGCCCTTGGGGACTGGTATGACTACACCTTC.

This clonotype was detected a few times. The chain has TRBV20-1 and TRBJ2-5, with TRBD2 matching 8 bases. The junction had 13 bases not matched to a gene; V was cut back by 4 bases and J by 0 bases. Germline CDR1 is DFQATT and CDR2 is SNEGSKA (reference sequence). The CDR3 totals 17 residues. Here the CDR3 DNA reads TGCAGTGCTACTTGGGCTAGCGGGCCCTGGAACCAAGAGACCCAGTACTTC. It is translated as CSATWASGPWNQETQYF.

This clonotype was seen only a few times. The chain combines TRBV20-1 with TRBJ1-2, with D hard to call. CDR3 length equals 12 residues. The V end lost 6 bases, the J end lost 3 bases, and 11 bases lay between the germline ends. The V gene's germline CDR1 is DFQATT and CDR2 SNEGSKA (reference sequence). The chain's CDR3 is CSAKPTHYGYTF. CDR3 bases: TGCAGTGCCAAACCAACGCACTATGGCTACACCTTC.

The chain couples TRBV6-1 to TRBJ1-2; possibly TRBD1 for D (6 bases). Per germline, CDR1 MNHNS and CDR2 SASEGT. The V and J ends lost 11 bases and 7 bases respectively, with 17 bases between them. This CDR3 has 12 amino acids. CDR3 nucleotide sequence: TGTGCCTCGTGCGGGGGGGCGGGTGGCTACACCTTC. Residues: CASCGGAGGYTF.

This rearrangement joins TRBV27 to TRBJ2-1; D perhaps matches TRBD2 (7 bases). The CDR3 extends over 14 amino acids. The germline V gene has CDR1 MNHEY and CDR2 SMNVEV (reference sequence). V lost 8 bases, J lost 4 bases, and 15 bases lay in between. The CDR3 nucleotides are TGTGCCAGCTACAGGGAGGGCGCTTACAATGAGCAGTTCTTC. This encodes CASYREGAYNEQFF.

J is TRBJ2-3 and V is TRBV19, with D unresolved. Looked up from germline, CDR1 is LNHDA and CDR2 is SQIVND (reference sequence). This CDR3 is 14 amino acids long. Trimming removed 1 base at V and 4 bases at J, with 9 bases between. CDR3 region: CASSIVRSADTQYF. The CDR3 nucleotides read TGTGCCAGTAGTATAGTACGGTCCGCAGATACGCAGTATTTT. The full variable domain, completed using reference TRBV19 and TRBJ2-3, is DGGITQSPKYLFRKEGQNVTLSCEQNLNHDAMYWYRQDPGQGLRLIYYSQIVNDFQKGDIAEGYSVSREKKESFPLTVTSAQKNPTAFYLCASSIVRSADTQYFGPGTRLTVL.

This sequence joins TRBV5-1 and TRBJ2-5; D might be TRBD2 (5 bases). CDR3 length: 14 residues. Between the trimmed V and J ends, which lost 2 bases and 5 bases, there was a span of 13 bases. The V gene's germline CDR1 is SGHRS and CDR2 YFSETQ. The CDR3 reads CASSFSQGGETQYF. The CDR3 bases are TGCGCCAGCAGCTTCTCACAAGGAGGCGAGACCCAGTACTTC.

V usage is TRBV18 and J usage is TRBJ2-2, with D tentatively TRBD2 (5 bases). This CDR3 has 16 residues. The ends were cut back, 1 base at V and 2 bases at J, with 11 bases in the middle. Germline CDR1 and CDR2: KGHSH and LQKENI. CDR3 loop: CASSPRSSGNTGELFF. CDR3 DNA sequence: TGTGCCAGCTCACCACGGAGCAGCGGTAACACCGGGGAGCTGTTTTTT.

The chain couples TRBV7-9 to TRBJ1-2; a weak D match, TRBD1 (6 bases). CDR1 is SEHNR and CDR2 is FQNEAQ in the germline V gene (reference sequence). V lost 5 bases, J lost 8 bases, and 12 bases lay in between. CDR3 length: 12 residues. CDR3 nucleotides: TGTGCCAGCAGCCCGGACAGACCAGGCTACACCTTC. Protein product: CASSPDRPGYTF.

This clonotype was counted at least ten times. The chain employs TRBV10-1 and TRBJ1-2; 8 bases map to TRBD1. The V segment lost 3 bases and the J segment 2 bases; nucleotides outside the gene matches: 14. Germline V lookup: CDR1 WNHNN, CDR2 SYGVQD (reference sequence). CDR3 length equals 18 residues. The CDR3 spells CASSDFTGTGPLNYGYTF. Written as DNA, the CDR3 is TGCGCCAGCAGTGACTTCACCGGGACAGGCCCTTTAAACTATGGCTACACCTTC.